This T cell receptor (beta chain) comes out of a study of identical twins. General study points: Out-of-frame alpha sequences shared between twins exhibited an excess of low generation probability.

Germline-derived CDR1 and CDR2 are SNHLY and FYNNEI. V lost 6 bases and J lost 2, with 8 bases in between. There are 12 residues in the CDR3. cDNA carried unique molecular identifiers, and a universal primer site was added by template switching. TCRdb redid the calling of the 5' RACE reads with MiXCR, one entry per CDR3 protein. The sample lists fewer than 250,000 distinct CDR3 sequences, 6% to 8% occurring once. This clonotype was seen a handful of times. Its cognate antigen is unknown. The same specimen was also included in a second study, on yellow fever vaccine responses in identical twins.

This TCR was recovered from a young woman in good health. This sequence joins TRBV2 and TRBJ2-7, with no clear D. Sequencing input: CD8+ T cells sorted from blood. The CDR3, as DNA: TGTGCCAGCAGGGCTGGGACCTACGAGCAGTACTTC. Protein sequence: CASRAGTYEQYF. Supplemented by reference TRBV2 and TRBJ2-7, the full variable domain reads EPEVTQTPSHQVTQMGQEVILRCVPISNHLYFYWYRQILGQKVEFLVSFYNNEISEKSEIFDDQFSVERPDGSNFTLKIRSTKLEDSAMYFCASRAGTYEQYFGPGTRLTVT.